This T cell receptor (beta chain) is drawn from a study of blood T cells in healthy people across ages. Germline V gene lookup returns CDR1 MNHEY and CDR2 SVGEGT. The CDR3 totals 17 residues. Trimming removed 0 bases from V and 2 bases from J, with 16 bases in between. A second PCR of roughly 7 to 11 cycles used a sample-barcoded 5' primer and a J-beta primer mix. TCRdb called the 5' RACE reads again in MiXCR, with one record for every CDR3 protein. The data hold approximately 790,000 distinct CDR3 sequences, with approximately 59% observed a single time. Caucasian, healthy and from Russia, the donors were aged between about 6 and 90.

The receptor's source is a man aged 30 to 45 in good health. Sequenced input: blood. The chain combines TRBV6-2 or TRBV6-3 with TRBJ1-2, with a possible D match to TRBD1 (5 bases). The CDR3 sequence is CASSYSRDQGSNYGYTF. The DNA of the CDR3 is TGTGCCAGCAGTTACTCGCGAGATCAGGGATCAAACTATGGCTACACCTTC.